Shown below are 15 T cell receptor beta chains from a single sample sequenced in a study of sequential checkpoint blockade in melanoma. The sample's treatment: randomized to nivolumab then ipilimumab (arm A) or the reverse (arm B). The protocol was immunoSEQ multiplex PCR, while the TCRdb copy is restricted to in-frame clones and leaves out a portion. Counted here are more than 700 clones, around 27% occurring once; the ten biggest clones make up roughly 22%. The sequenced sample was tumor tissue (inferred from file names), obtained from a patient given nivolumab and ipilimumab in sequence. The receptors stem from a human donor with melanoma.

The V gene is TRBV5-1, the J gene TRBJ2-1; possibly TRBD1 for D (8 bases). This CDR3 contains 19 residues. The V gene's germline CDR1 is SGHRS and CDR2 YFSETQ. Trimming cost V 4 bases and J 4 bases, with 27 bases left between them. The CDR3: CASSLGGLTTGAAYNEQFF. CDR3 bases: TGCGCCAGCAGCCTGGGGGGGTTGACGACAGGGGCCGCGTACAATGAGCAGTTCTTC.

The genes are TRBV5-1 and TRBJ1-4, with 11 bases aligning to TRBD1. Germline V lookup: CDR1 SGHRS, CDR2 YFSETQ. The CDR3 runs 16 residues. V shed 4 bases, J shed 7 bases, and the junction held 9 bases outside the gene matches. CDR3: CASSPTPGTGGEKLFF. The CDR3 coding sequence is TGCGCCAGCAGCCCCACACCCGGGACAGGGGGTGAAAAACTGTTTTTT.

This clone was detected a few times. The rearrangement uses TRBV28 and TRBJ2-3, with D uncertain. V was cut by 5 bases and J by 5 bases, with 20 bases left in between. The CDR3 length is 16 residues. Germline-derived CDR1 and CDR2 are MDHEN and SYDVKM. The DNA for the CDR3 is TGTGCCAGCAGTCCTACAGCCGGCCAGGTTAGAGATACGCAGTATTTT. Encoded protein: CASSPTAGQVRDTQYF. Combining the CDR3 with reference TRBV28 and TRBJ2-3 gives the whole variable domain DVKVTQSSRYLVKRTGEKVFLECVQDMDHENMFWYRQDPGLGLRLIYFSYDVKMKEKGDIPEGYSVSREKKERFSLILESASTNQTSMYLCASSPTAGQVRDTQYFGPGTRLTVL.

In its sample, this clone is large. The genes are TRBV9 and TRBJ2-1; the match to TRBD2 covers 7 bases. This CDR3 has 17 residues. V shed 0 bases and J 3 bases; nucleotides not matched to a gene: 9. The germline CDR1 and CDR2 sequences are SGDLS and YYNGEE. CDR3 coding DNA: TGTGCCAGCAGCGTAGCCGGGTGGAGCGGGATCTACAATGAGCAGTTCTTC. This codes for CASSVAGWSGIYNEQFF. The entire variable domain, with the rest obtained from reference TRBV9 and TRBJ2-1, is as follows: DSGVTQTPKHLITATGQRVTLRCSPRSGDLSVYWYQQSLDQGLQFLIQYYNGEERAKGNILERFSAQQFPDLHSELNLSSLELGDSALYFCASSVAGWSGIYNEQFFGPGTRLTVL.

The chain links TRBV19 to TRBJ1-2; perhaps TRBD1 as D (5 bases). Trimming took off 6 bases at V and 4 bases at J, with 12 bases between the two ends. The CDR3 has 13 amino acids. Germline loops: CDR1 LNHDA, CDR2 SQIVND (reference sequence). CDR3: CASRTVPTYGYTF. For the CDR3, the DNA is TGTGCCAGTAGGACAGTACCCACCTATGGCTACACCTTC.

This clone was seen a few times. The chain couples TRBV28 to TRBJ1-3; TRBD1 agrees at 8 bases. V gave up 2 bases and J gave up 5 bases; unmatched junction bases: 5. The CDR3 is made up of 15 amino acids. The V gene's germline CDR1 is MDHEN and CDR2 SYDVKM. CDR3 DNA sequence: TGTGCCAGCAGTTTAGTCGGCAGGGGGCGAAACACCATATATTTT. As protein: CASSLVGRGRNTIYF.

This clone was found a few times. V usage is TRBV10-3 and J usage is TRBJ2-3; 9 bases match TRBD1. CDR1 and CDR2 (germline): ENHRY, SYGVKD. V was clipped by 7 bases and J by 4 bases; unmatched bases: 9. The CDR3 has 15 residues. The CDR3 nucleotides are TGTGCCATCACCCCGGGACAGGGCGGGGCAGATACGCAGTATTTT. Translation: CAITPGQGGADTQYF.

By share of the sample, this clone is medium-sized. The CDR3 loop is CASSPPPDRATEAFF. For the CDR3, the DNA is TGTGCCAGCAGCCCGCCCCCGGACAGGGCCACTGAAGCTTTCTTT. This chain connects TRBV11-3 to TRBJ1-1; 8 bases align to TRBD1. Germline assignment: CDR1 SGHNT and CDR2 YENEEA. This CDR3 has 15 residues. V shed 5 bases, J shed 4 bases, and the junction held 9 bases outside the gene matches.

Judged by abundance, this clone is large. The genes are TRBV23-1 and TRBJ1-1; D remains ambiguous. Being an ORF, TRBV23-1 has a function that is uncertain. Trimming removed 2 bases from V and 4 bases from J, with 8 bases in between. CDR3 size: 13 residues. CDR3 DNA: TGCGCCAGCAGTCAAACTGGGGTCACTGAAGCTTTCTTT. Translated: CASSQTGVTEAFF.

In its sample, this clone was seen a few times. This chain connects TRBV6-7 to TRBJ1-1, with 7 bases lining up with TRBD1. TRBV6-7 belongs to the ORF category, with a function that is uncertain. The V and J ends lost 7 bases and 11 bases, in that order; junction bases with no gene match: 7. There are 11 residues in the CDR3. DNA for the CDR3: TGTGCCAGCACCAGTACAGGGGTGGCTTTCTTT. This sequence encodes CASTSTGVAFF.

This clone is labeled as large. The rearrangement joins TRBV6-8 to TRBJ1-6, with unresolved D. Looked up from germline, CDR1 is MNHGY and CDR2 is SAAAGT. CDR3 size: 18 residues. Trimming took 6 bases from V and 0 from J, leaving 18 bases between them. The CDR3 DNA follows: TGTGCCAGCAGGCGGGAGGGCCCCTTGAGCTCCTATAATTCACCCCTCCACTTT. It specifies CASRREGPLSSYNSPLHF.

This clone has just a few counts. This sequence joins TRBV6-8 and TRBJ1-5; perhaps TRBD1 as D (6 bases). The CDR3 extends over 15 amino acids. V shed 10 bases and J shed 7 bases, with 23 bases lying between them. Germline V gene data show CDR1 as MNHGY and CDR2 as SAAAGT. This chain's CDR3 is CATLRWGHEGQPQHF. The CDR3 nucleotides are TGTGCCACCCTCAGGTGGGGGCATGAAGGGCAGCCCCAGCATTTT.

This chain links TRBV18 with TRBJ1-4; D is undetermined. The CDR3 sequence is 14 residues long. V dropped 2 bases and J dropped 8 bases, with 12 bases sitting between them. CDR1 is KGHSH, CDR2 LQKENI, per germline. This chain's CDR3 is CASSPGGIQEKLFF. DNA for the CDR3: TGTGCCAGCTCACCAGGAGGTATCCAAGAAAAACTGTTTTTT. Based on the CDR3 plus reference TRBV18 and TRBJ1-4, the full variable domain is NAGVMQNPRHLVRRRGQEARLRCSPMKGHSHVYWYRQLPEEGLKFMVYLQKENIIDESGMPKERFSAEFPKEGPSILRIQQVVRGDSAAYFCASSPGGIQEKLFFGSGTQLSVL.

This clone has a handful of counts. This rearrangement joins TRBV11-3 to TRBJ1-6, with TRBD1 as a possible D gene (5 bases). CDR1 SGHNT and CDR2 YENEEA come from the germline V gene. The CDR3 extends over 15 amino acids. Trimming left V 4 bases short and J 2 bases short, with 9 bases between. CDR3 sequence reads: CASSSPGAYNSPLHF. The CDR3 region has the DNA TGTGCCAGCAGCTCCCCGGGGGCCTATAATTCACCCCTCCACTTT.

By its share, this clone is medium-sized (0.01 to 0.1%). The V and J genes are TRBV11-3 and TRBJ2-7; D remains unclear. The CDR3 length is 14 residues. Trimming pared 7 bases from V and 3 bases from J, leaving 16 bases between. Germline V lookup: CDR1 SGHNT, CDR2 YENEEA. The CDR3 bases are TGTGCCAGCAACCCACTATCCGAAGACTACGAGCAGTACTTC. The encoded protein is CASNPLSEDYEQYF.